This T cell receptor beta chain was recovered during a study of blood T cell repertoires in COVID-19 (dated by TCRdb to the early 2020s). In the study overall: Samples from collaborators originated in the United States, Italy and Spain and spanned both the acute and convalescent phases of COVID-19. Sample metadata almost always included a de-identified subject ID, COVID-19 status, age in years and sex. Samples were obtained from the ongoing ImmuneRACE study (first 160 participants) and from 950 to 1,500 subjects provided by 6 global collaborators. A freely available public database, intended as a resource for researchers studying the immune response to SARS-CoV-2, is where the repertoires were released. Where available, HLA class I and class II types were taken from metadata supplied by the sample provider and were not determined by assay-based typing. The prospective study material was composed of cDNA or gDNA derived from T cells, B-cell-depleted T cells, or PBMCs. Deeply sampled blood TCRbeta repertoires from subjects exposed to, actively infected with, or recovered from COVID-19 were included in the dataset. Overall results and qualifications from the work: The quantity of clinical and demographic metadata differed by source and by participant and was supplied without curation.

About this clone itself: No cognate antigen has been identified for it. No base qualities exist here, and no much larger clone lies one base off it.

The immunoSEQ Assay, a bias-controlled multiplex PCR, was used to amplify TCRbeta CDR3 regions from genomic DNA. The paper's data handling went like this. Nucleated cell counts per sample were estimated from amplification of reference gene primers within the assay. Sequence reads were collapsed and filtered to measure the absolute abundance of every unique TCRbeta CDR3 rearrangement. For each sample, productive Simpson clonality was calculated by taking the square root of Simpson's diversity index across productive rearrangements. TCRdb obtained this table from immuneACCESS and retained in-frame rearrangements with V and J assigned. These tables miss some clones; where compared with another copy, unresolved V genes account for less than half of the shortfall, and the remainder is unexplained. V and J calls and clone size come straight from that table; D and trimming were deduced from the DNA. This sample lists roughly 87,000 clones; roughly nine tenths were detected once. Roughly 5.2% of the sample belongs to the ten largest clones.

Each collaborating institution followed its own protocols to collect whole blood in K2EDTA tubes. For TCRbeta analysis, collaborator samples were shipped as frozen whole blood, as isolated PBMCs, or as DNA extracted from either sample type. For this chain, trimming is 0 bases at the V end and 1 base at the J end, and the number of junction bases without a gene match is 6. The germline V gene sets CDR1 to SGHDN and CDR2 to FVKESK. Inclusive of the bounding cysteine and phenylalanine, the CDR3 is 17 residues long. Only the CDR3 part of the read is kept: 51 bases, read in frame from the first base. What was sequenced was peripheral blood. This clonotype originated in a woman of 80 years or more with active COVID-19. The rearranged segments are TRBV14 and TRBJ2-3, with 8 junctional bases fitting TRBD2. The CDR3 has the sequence CASSQEAPSGRTDTQYF. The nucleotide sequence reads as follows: TGTGCCAGCAGCCAAGAGGCCCCTAGCGGGCGCACAGATACGCAGTATTTT.